This T cell receptor (beta chain) emerged from a study of blood T cell repertoires in COVID-19. CDR1 and CDR2 (germline): LGHNA, YSLEER. V was trimmed by 1 base and J by 8 bases, leaving 11 bases between them. The CDR3 is made up of 14 amino acids. Sequenced by immunoSEQ multiplex PCR; TCRdb stores in-frame clones only, minus some. Of 200,000 to 250,000 clones in the sample, 88% were seen once. The rearrangement uses TRBV4-3 and TRBJ1-4; no definite D call. Specimen: PBMCs or T cells enriched from blood (not recorded which). This TCR derives from a woman between 25 and 40 years old who had recovered from COVID-19. The CDR3 reads CASSQVRGGEKLFF. Here the CDR3 DNA reads TGCGCCAGCAGCCAAGTCAGAGGAGGGGAAAAACTGTTTTTT.